This entry lists 27 T cell receptor beta chains sequenced from one sample in a study of cytomegalovirus exposure and HLA in healthy donors. PCR involved 60 Vbeta and 13 Jbeta primers. TCRdb's copy holds only in-frame clones and misses some; the assay was immunoSEQ multiplex PCR. This table has under 150,000 clones, roughly 80% appearing once. Sequencing input: PBMCs. These receptors were obtained from a man aged 40-49 years in good health and CMV-seropositive.

The V call is TRBV30, the J call TRBJ2-5; 9 bases are shared with TRBD2. This CDR3 is built from 18 residues. V was clipped by 1 base and J by 5 bases; unmatched bases: 17. CDR1 GTSNPN and CDR2 SVGIG come from the germline V gene (reference sequence). The CDR3 loop reads CAWSGFSTRIAGVETQYF. For the CDR3, the DNA is TGTGCCTGGAGTGGCTTTTCCACGCGTATAGCGGGAGTTGAGACCCAGTACTTC.

V usage is TRBV6-5 and J usage is TRBJ2-1; TRBD2 agrees at 10 bases. Germline CDR1 MNHEY, CDR2 SVGAGI. After removal of 4 bases from V and 13 bases from J, the junction contained 7 bases not matched to a gene. This CDR3 has 13 amino acids. The CDR3 DNA reads as TGTGCCAGCAGTTCCACAGCGGGGGGGACTCAGTTCTTC. This codes for CASSSTAGGTQFF.

The chain joins TRBV29-1 to TRBJ2-5, with 8 bases fitting TRBD2. Germline V gene lookup returns CDR1 SQVTM and CDR2 ANQGSEA. The CDR3 contains 13 residues. Trimming cost V 7 bases and J 2 bases; bases outside gene matches: 6. For the CDR3, the DNA is TGCAGCGGTCTAGCGGGCTTACAAGAGACCCAGTACTTC. This codes for CSGLAGLQETQYF.

This rearrangement joins TRBV7-9 to TRBJ1-5; 7 nucleotides match TRBD1. V lost 5 bases and J lost 3; bases outside the gene matches: 4. CDR1 and CDR2 from the germline V gene are SEHNR and FQNEAQ (reference sequence). The CDR3 extends over 14 amino acids. The CDR3 DNA is TGTGCCAGCAGCGAGACAGGGTCCAATCAGCCCCAGCATTTT. Translated: CASSETGSNQPQHF.

Notes on this clone: At one end the junction does not follow the germline gene, possibly because of a read error. This rearrangement joins TRBV28 to TRBJ2-1, with 9 positions matching TRBD1. Per the germline V gene, CDR1 is MDHEN and CDR2 is SYDVKM. The CDR3 runs 13 residues. CDR3 residues: CASSLGTRDREVF. The CDR3 coding sequence is TGTGCCAGCAGCTTAGGGACCCGGGACAGGGAGGTCTTC.

The chain recombines TRBV19 with TRBJ1-5; 8 nucleotides line up with TRBD1. The CDR3 consists of 16 residues. Germline CDR1 LNHDA, CDR2 SQIVND (reference sequence). The junction had 8 bases not matched to a gene; V was cut back by 4 bases and J by 3 bases. The DNA of the CDR3 is TGTGCCAGTAGTAAACCGGGACAGGCGATCAATCAGCCCCAGCATTTT. This translates into CASSKPGQAINQPQHF.

This clone came up once. This sequence joins TRBV19 and TRBJ2-7; 9 bases align to TRBD1. The germline CDR1 and CDR2 sequences are LNHDA and SQIVND (reference sequence). The CDR3 covers 14 residues. The V gene end was trimmed by 8 bases and the J gene end by 3 bases; junction bases not matched to a gene: 8. The chain's CDR3 is CASQATGGLYEQYF. Here the CDR3 DNA reads TGTGCCAGTCAAGCGACAGGGGGTCTCTACGAGCAGTACTTC.

V and J are TRBV5-6 and TRBJ1-1; D might be TRBD1 (5 bases). The V and J ends lost 6 bases and 3 bases respectively, with 12 bases between them. The germline CDR1 and CDR2 sequences are SGHDT and YYEEEE. There are 13 residues in the CDR3. This chain's CDR3 is CASILTGYTEAFF. DNA of the CDR3: TGTGCCAGCATCCTCACAGGTTACACTGAAGCTTTCTTT.

The sample holds one count of this clone. The chain recombines TRBV10-3 with TRBJ2-1, with a possible D match to TRBD1 (5 bases). Trimming took 8 bases from V and 5 from J, leaving 16 bases between them. There are 14 residues in the CDR3. Germline V lookup: CDR1 ENHRY, CDR2 SYGVKD. As DNA, the CDR3 is TGTGCCATCGGCAGGGTGGTAGGGGACAATGAGCAGTTCTTC. Encoded protein: CAIGRVVGDNEQFF.

The chain recombines TRBV6-1 with TRBJ2-1; D remains ambiguous. This CDR3 contains 13 residues. V lost 4 bases, J lost 13 bases, and 17 bases lay in between. Germline lookup yields CDR1 MNHNS and CDR2 SASEGT. In DNA, the CDR3 is TGTGCCAGCAGTGTGGCCCCTAGACCCACCCAGTTCTTC. Its protein is CASSVAPRPTQFF.

The chain carries TRBV7-8 and TRBJ1-4; no definite D call. Germline CDR1 and CDR2: SGHVS and FQNEAQ. CDR3 length equals 15 residues. Trimming left V 5 bases short and J 2 bases short, with 12 bases between. CDR3 nucleotides: TGTGCCAGCAGCCCCGTCACGGGGACTAATGAAAAACTGTTTTTT. This translates into CASSPVTGTNEKLFF.

V and J are TRBV28 and TRBJ1-5; TRBD1 matches 12 bases. The CDR3 contains 15 residues. Trimming removed 10 bases from V and 5 bases from J; junction bases left unmatched: 9. Per the germline V gene, CDR1 is MDHEN and CDR2 is SYDVKM. In nucleotides, the CDR3 is TGTGCCACCAATACCGGGACAGGGGGCGATCAGCCCCAGCATTTT. The encoded protein is CATNTGTGGDQPQHF.

This clone was detected a few times. This chain connects TRBV28 to TRBJ2-1, with 10 bases matching TRBD1. CDR1 and CDR2 from the germline V gene are MDHEN and SYDVKM. This CDR3 is built from 13 residues. CDR3 sequence: CVLGGQGRNEQFF. CDR3 DNA: TGTGTTTTGGGGGGACAGGGGAGGAATGAGCAGTTCTTC.

V and J are TRBV6-6 and TRBJ2-7; TRBD1 aligns across 8 bases. CDR1 is MNHNY, CDR2 SVGAGI, per germline (reference sequence). Trimming removed 0 bases from V and 4 bases from J; junction bases left unmatched: 5. CDR3 length equals 15 residues. The CDR3 region has the DNA TGTGCCAGCAGTTACTCGGCAGGGGGCGCGTACGAGCAGTACTTC. As protein: CASSYSAGGAYEQYF.

The rearrangement joins TRBV6-5 to TRBJ1-4; D is possibly TRBD1 (6 bases). The ends were cut back, 0 bases at V and 5 bases at J, with 13 bases in the middle. The germline V gene has CDR1 MNHEY and CDR2 SVGAGI. The CDR3 is 16 residues long. The chain's CDR3 is CASSYSNHRVNEKLFF. The CDR3 DNA sequence: TGTGCCAGCAGTTACTCGAATCACAGGGTAAATGAAAAACTGTTTTTT.

This chain connects TRBV11-3 to TRBJ2-5; weak D call: TRBD2 (6 bases). Germline-derived CDR1 and CDR2 are SGHNT and YENEEA. This CDR3 spans 16 amino acids. V was trimmed by 1 base and J by 0 bases, leaving 12 bases between them. CDR3: CASSLGGGLYQETQYF. The CDR3 DNA reads TGTGCCAGCAGCTTAGGGGGCGGACTATACCAAGAGACCCAGTACTTC.

J is TRBJ2-7 and V is TRBV30; 8 nucleotides match TRBD2. Germline-derived CDR1 and CDR2 are GTSNPN and SVGIG (reference sequence). This CDR3 region has 14 residues. V was pared by 3 bases and J by 3 bases, with 7 bases of the junction left unmatched. CDR3 residues: CAWREREGFYEQYF. CDR3 coding DNA: TGTGCCTGGAGAGAACGGGAGGGGTTCTACGAGCAGTACTTC.

This chain connects TRBV27 to TRBJ1-5, with TRBD1 identical over 10 bases. V was clipped by 4 bases and J by 6 bases; unmatched bases: 6. This CDR3 contains 15 residues. Germline CDR1 is MNHEY and CDR2 is SMNVEV (reference sequence). In DNA form, the CDR3 reads TGTGCCAGCAGTTGGTCCCGGACAGGGGGTCAGCCCCAGCATTTT. Translation gives CASSWSRTGGQPQHF.

The rearrangement uses TRBV7-9 and TRBJ1-1, with D perhaps TRBD1 (6 bases). Trimming left V 5 bases short and J 6 bases short, with 19 bases between. This CDR3 region has 15 residues. CDR1 and CDR2 (germline): SEHNR, FQNEAQ (reference sequence). The CDR3 reads CASSPNGLKGAEAFF. DNA of the CDR3: TGTGCCAGCAGCCCAAACGGGTTGAAGGGGGCTGAAGCTTTCTTT.

The sample holds one count of this clone. The chain couples TRBV5-1 to TRBJ2-3, with TRBD2 identical over 9 bases. The CDR3 has 16 amino acids. V shed 0 bases, J shed 3 bases, and the junction held 5 bases outside the gene matches. Germline values: CDR1 SGHRS, CDR2 YFSETQ. The CDR3 reads CASSLDGLAGTDTQYF. CDR3 bases: TGCGCCAGCAGCTTGGATGGGCTAGCGGGAACAGATACGCAGTATTTT.

The chain links TRBV10-3 to TRBJ2-1; 7 bases agree with TRBD1. This CDR3 contains 16 residues. With V trimmed by 6 bases and J by 4 bases, 12 bases remained unmatched. The germline gives CDR1 ENHRY, CDR2 SYGVKD. CDR3 sequence (DNA): TGTGCCATCAGCGGGGACAGTTCCCCAGGATACAATGAGCAGTTCTTC. Translated, it gives CAISGDSSPGYNEQFF.

V gene TRBV30 combines with J gene TRBJ1-5; no clear D gene. The CDR3 length is 11 residues. CDR1 is GTSNPN and CDR2 is SVGIG in the germline V gene (reference sequence). V was pared by 1 base and J by 12 bases, with 10 bases between. CDR3 DNA sequence: TGTGCCTGGAGTGACAACTCAGGCCAGCATTTT. Its translation: CAWSDNSGQHF.

V is TRBV6-1 and J is TRBJ1-1; tentative D call: TRBD1 (6 bases). There are 14 residues in the CDR3. The germline V gene has CDR1 MNHNS and CDR2 SASEGT. V gave up 4 bases and J gave up 4 bases, with 13 bases separating them. CDR3 loop: CASSGQGGITEAFF. The CDR3 DNA is TGTGCCAGCAGTGGGCAAGGGGGAATCACTGAAGCTTTCTTT.

A single count supports this clone. This chain joins TRBV7-9 and TRBJ2-2, with 13 bases lining up with TRBD2. Germline V gives CDR1 SEHNR, CDR2 FQNEAQ (reference sequence). With 5 bases clipped from V and 5 bases from J, the junction kept 5 bases outside the gene matches. CDR3 length: 16 residues. In nucleotides, the CDR3 is TGTGCCAGCAGCCGGACTAGCGGGAGTTATACCGGGGAGCTGTTTTTT. It translates to CASSRTSGSYTGELFF. Variable domain in full (rest from reference TRBV7-9 and TRBJ2-2): DTGVSQNPRHKITKRGQNVTFRCDPISEHNRLYWYRQTLGQGPEFLTYFQNEAQLEKSRLLSDRFSAERPKGSFSTLEIQRTEQGDSAMYLCASSRTSGSYTGELFFGEGSRLTVL.

This clone appeared a few times. The chain employs TRBV28 and TRBJ2-7; D call uncertain. The ends were cut back, 6 bases at V and 3 bases at J, with 9 bases in the middle. This CDR3 region has 12 residues. Germline V CDR1 and CDR2: MDHEN, SYDVKM. The CDR3 loop is CASSLEFYEQYF. Written as DNA, the CDR3 is TGTGCCAGCAGCCTAGAGTTCTACGAGCAGTACTTC. The complete variable domain, with remaining parts taken from reference TRBV28 and TRBJ2-7, reads DVKVTQSSRYLVKRTGEKVFLECVQDMDHENMFWYRQDPGLGLRLIYFSYDVKMKEKGDIPEGYSVSREKKERFSLILESASTNQTSMYLCASSLEFYEQYFGPGTRLTVT.

The rearrangement joins TRBV11-2 to TRBJ1-3, with TRBD1 identical over 8 bases. With V trimmed by 3 bases and J by 3 bases, 4 bases remained unmatched. CDR3 length: 15 residues. Germline V lookup: CDR1 SGHAT, CDR2 FQNNGV. CDR3 sequence: CASSFQGARGNTIYF. DNA for the CDR3: TGTGCCAGCAGCTTCCAGGGGGCACGTGGAAACACCATATATTTT.

The chain joins TRBV19 to TRBJ1-1; no clear D. The germline CDR1 and CDR2 sequences are LNHDA and SQIVND (reference sequence). This CDR3 is built from 15 residues. V was clipped by 3 bases and J by 4 bases, with 15 bases between them. The CDR3: CASSISREIATEAFF. The CDR3 region has the DNA TGTGCCAGTAGTATTAGTCGGGAAATAGCCACTGAAGCTTTCTTT.